The subject of this entry is one TCR beta chain. Sample-barcoded 5' priming and a J-beta primer mix drove a second PCR of 7 to 11 cycles. TCRdb re-derived calls from the 5' RACE reads in MiXCR, one entry per CDR3 protein. The sample has more than 750,000 distinct CDR3 sequences, about 28% seen once; the top ten hold roughly 10%. J gave up 2 bases and V 6 bases, and 8 bases lay outside the gene matches. The CDR3 length is 15 residues. Germline V lookup: CDR1 ENHRY, CDR2 SYGVKD. The data derive from a study of blood T cells in healthy people across ages. These data also formed part of another study, on T cells of mothers and their children. Per that study: Three healthy Caucasian mothers and their six children were the donors. The entire RNA extract went into cDNA synthesis at approximately 1.5 ug per 15 ul. Barcodes for each sample and 2-4 random nucleotides were added by the M1S primer used in the second PCR.

This TCR was sampled from a woman aged 40-49 years in good health. Source material: blood. The chain combines TRBV10-3 with TRBJ2-3; 7 bases are a match to TRBD2. The CDR3 protein is CAISQSGENTDTQYF. The CDR3 DNA follows: TGTGCCATCAGCCAGAGCGGGGAAAACACAGATACGCAGTATTTT.